This T cell receptor beta chain was obtained from a study of blood T cell repertoires in COVID-19. Study details: PBMCs, B-cell-depleted T cells, or T cells provided the cDNA or gDNA that made up the material.

The CDR3 contains 17 residues. The junction had 13 bases not matched to a gene; V was cut back by 5 bases and J by 5 bases. CDR1 and CDR2 from the germline V gene are MDHEN and SYDVKM. The method was immunoSEQ multiplex PCR; TCRdb's version includes in-frame clones alone and lacks a portion of them. The sample lists 50,000 or so clones, 83% occurring once. The receptor was derived from a man in his 60s with active COVID-19. The gene calls are TRBV28 and TRBJ2-3, with 10 positions matching TRBD2. Sequencing was carried out using peripheral blood. CDR3 amino acids: CASSLFFSGGQGDTQYF. In DNA, the CDR3 is TGTGCCAGCAGTCTATTCTTTAGCGGGGGGCAGGGAGATACGCAGTATTTT.